The 30 T cell receptor beta chains below come from one sample, sequenced in a study of CD4 T cells in relation to SARS-CoV-2 and coronaviruses. The unexposed donors gave CD4+ T cells in about 2011-2019, prior to COVID-19. Profiled with immunoSEQ multiplex PCR; TCRdb holds only in-frame clones, not every one. The sample lists approximately 70,000 clones, more than 80% occurring once. What was sequenced was naive CD4+ T cells from PBMCs. The subset was: naive CD4+ T cells isolated by negative enrichment. These receptors were collected from a human donor in good health.

This rearrangement joins TRBV5-6 to TRBJ2-4, with 10 bases aligning to TRBD2. The germline gives CDR1 SGHDT, CDR2 YYEEEE. This CDR3 comprises 16 residues. V lost 2 bases, J lost 1 base, and 3 bases stayed unmatched. In DNA, the CDR3 is TGTGCCAGCAGCTTTACTAGCGGGGTGGCCAAAAACATTCAGTACTTC. Translating it yields CASSFTSGVAKNIQYF. The full variable domain, in which reference TRBV5-6 and TRBJ2-4 provide the parts outside the CDR3, is DAGVTQSPTHLIKTRGQQVTLRCSPKSGHDTVSWYQQALGQGPQFIFQYYEEEERQRGNFPDRFSGHQFPNYSSELNVNALLLGDSALYLCASSFTSGVAKNIQYFGAGTRLSVL.

CDR3 loop: CATSSTVNTGELFF. The CDR3 DNA reads TGTGCCACCTCTTCGACTGTTAACACCGGGGAGCTGTTTTTT. The V call is TRBV7-7, the J call TRBJ2-2; D uncertain. The germline CDR1 and CDR2 sequences are SSHAT and FNYEAQ (reference sequence). Trimming left V 10 bases short and J 2 bases short, with 14 bases between. This CDR3 is 14 amino acids long.

V gene TRBV7-2 combines with J gene TRBJ2-7; possibly TRBD2 for D (6 bases). From germline, CDR1 is SGHTA and CDR2 FQGNSA. This CDR3 comprises 14 residues. V was cut by 6 bases and J by 0 bases, with 12 bases left in between. In nucleotides, the CDR3 is TGTGCCAGCAGTATCGGGGGTCGCTCCTACGAGCAGTACTTC. Translated: CASSIGGRSYEQYF.

V and J are TRBV6-5 and TRBJ2-5, with TRBD2 as a possible D gene (6 bases). The CDR3 totals 15 residues. Germline CDR1 is MNHEY and CDR2 is SVGAGI. Deletions cut 6 bases from V and 4 bases from J, with 18 bases between. The CDR3, as DNA: TGTGCCAGCAGACCTGGGGACTTAAACCTAGAGACCCAGTACTTC. It encodes CASRPGDLNLETQYF.

The V gene is TRBV11-3, the J gene TRBJ2-2, with D maybe TRBD1 (5 bases). Trimming took 5 bases from V and 7 from J, leaving 11 bases between them. From germline, CDR1 is SGHNT and CDR2 YENEEA. CDR3 length: 13 amino acids. The CDR3 DNA reads as TGTGCCAGCAGCGACAACAGGAACGGGGAGCTGTTTTTT. It codes for CASSDNRNGELFF.

The V gene is TRBV7-2, the J gene TRBJ2-3; D is undetermined. Germline CDR1 and CDR2: SGHTA and FQGNSA. Trimming left V 1 base short and J 6 bases short, with 14 bases between. The CDR3 is 15 amino acids. CDR3 region: CASSLEAAVGDTQYF. The CDR3 DNA follows: TGTGCCAGCAGCTTAGAGGCCGCTGTGGGGGATACGCAGTATTTT.

In its sample, this clone was seen once. The chain uses TRBV7-2 and TRBJ1-1; tentatively, D is TRBD1 (6 bases). Germline lookup yields CDR1 SGHTA and CDR2 FQGNSA. V was pared by 1 base and J by 1 base, with 13 bases between. There are 16 residues in the CDR3. The DNA for the CDR3 is TGTGCCAGCAGCTTAGTGGTCGGGACACAGAACACTGAAGCTTTCTTT. Translated, it gives CASSLVVGTQNTEAFF. Full variable domain (rest looked up from reference TRBV7-2 and TRBJ1-1): GAGVSQSPSNKVTEKGKDVELRCDPISGHTALYWYRQSLGQGLEFLIYFQGNSAPDKSGLPSDRFSAERTGGSVSTLTIQRTQQEDSAVYLCASSLVVGTQNTEAFFGQGTRLTVV.

This chain connects TRBV5-5 to TRBJ2-7; D might be TRBD1 (5 bases). CDR3 size: 14 residues. From germline, CDR1 is SGHKS and CDR2 YYEKEE (reference sequence). V lost 2 bases to trimming and J lost 2 bases, with 11 bases between them. For the CDR3, the DNA is TGTGCCAGCAGCTTCGGACACTTAGCCTACGAGCAGTACTTC. Its protein is CASSFGHLAYEQYF. Based on the CDR3 plus reference TRBV5-5 and TRBJ2-7, the full variable domain is DAGVTQSPTHLIKTRGQQVTLRCSPISGHKSVSWYQQVLGQGPQFIFQYYEKEERGRGNFPDRFSARQFPNYSSELNVNALLLGDSALYLCASSFGHLAYEQYFGPGTRLTVT.

V gene TRBV7-2 combines with J gene TRBJ2-5; D could derive from TRBD1 or TRBD2 (5 bases each). The germline V gene has CDR1 SGHTA and CDR2 FQGNSA. Trimming stripped 5 bases from V and 10 bases from J, with 23 bases between. The CDR3 loop spans 15 amino acids. The CDR3 reads CASSIRRDAGFGQYF. CDR3 sequence (DNA): TGTGCCAGCAGCATTCGCCGGGACGCCGGGTTTGGCCAGTACTTC.

The CDR3 bases are TGTGCCAGCAGTTTTAGGGGGAGCAGGGGGCTCTCTGGAAACACCATATATTTT. Residues: CASSFRGSRGLSGNTIYF. The chain recombines TRBV28 with TRBJ1-3, with 8 bases aligning to TRBD1. Germline values: CDR1 MDHEN, CDR2 SYDVKM. The V gene end was trimmed by 3 bases and the J gene end by 0 bases; junction bases not matched to a gene: 10. This CDR3 region has 18 residues.

CDR3 amino acids: CAWSVLAAGVGETQYF. The CDR3 bases are TGTGCCTGGAGTGTTCTAGCGGCAGGGGTGGGGGAGACCCAGTACTTC. The chain recombines TRBV30 with TRBJ2-5, with TRBD2 as a possible D gene (7 bases). This CDR3 comprises 16 residues. CDR1 and CDR2 from the germline V gene are GTSNPN and SVGIG (reference sequence). With 0 bases removed from V and 5 bases from J, the gap between germline ends came to 19 bases.

The CDR3 nucleotides are TGTGCCAGCAGCCCTGGGACAGGGGCGTCTGGAAACACCATATATTTT. It yields the protein CASSPGTGASGNTIYF. This sequence joins TRBV7-3 and TRBJ1-3, with 10 bases fitting TRBD1. CDR3 length equals 16 residues. Germline V gives CDR1 SGHTA, CDR2 FQGTGA. V gave up 5 bases and J gave up 1 base; unmatched junction bases: 5.

V gene TRBV11-1 combines with J gene TRBJ2-1; 7 nucleotides match TRBD1. Per germline, CDR1 SGHAT and CDR2 FQDESV (reference sequence). V lost 1 base to trimming and J lost 3 bases; unmatched junction nucleotides: 3. The CDR3 totals 15 residues. CDR3 in amino acids: CASSLDQGDYNEQFF. Written as DNA, the CDR3 is TGTGCCAGCAGCTTAGACCAGGGGGACTACAATGAGCAGTTCTTC.

The chain combines TRBV19 with TRBJ1-3; a weak D match, TRBD1 (5 bases). Germline V gene lookup returns CDR1 LNHDA and CDR2 SQIVND (reference sequence). This CDR3 spans 15 amino acids. Deletions cut 6 bases from V and 0 bases from J, with 12 bases between. The CDR3 protein is CASSPTTASGNTIYF. Written as DNA, the CDR3 is TGTGCCAGTAGCCCTACGACAGCCTCTGGAAACACCATATATTTT.

The chain combines TRBV7-8 with TRBJ2-7; 11 bases match TRBD2. The V gene's germline CDR1 is SGHVS and CDR2 FQNEAQ. V shed 4 bases and J 3 bases; nucleotides not matched to a gene: 2. The CDR3 covers 14 residues. The CDR3 spells CASSSGTSGYEQYF. The CDR3 DNA reads as TGTGCCAGCAGCTCGGGGACTAGCGGCTACGAGCAGTACTTC.

This sequence joins TRBV19 and TRBJ2-5, with D unclear. The V gene's germline CDR1 is LNHDA and CDR2 SQIVND (reference sequence). Trimming took off 3 bases at V and 0 bases at J, with 11 bases between the two ends. CDR3 length: 15 amino acids. This CDR3 reads CASSIVLRYQETQYF. CDR3 coding DNA: TGTGCCAGTAGTATTGTTTTGCGGTACCAAGAGACCCAGTACTTC. Full variable domain (outside the CDR3, taken from reference TRBV19 and TRBJ2-5): DGGITQSPKYLFRKEGQNVTLSCEQNLNHDAMYWYRQDPGQGLRLIYYSQIVNDFQKGDIAEGYSVSREKKESFPLTVTSAQKNPTAFYLCASSIVLRYQETQYFGPGTRLLVL.

The rearrangement links TRBV12-3 or TRBV12-4 to TRBJ2-1, with D possibly matching TRBD1 (5 bases). The CDR3 sequence is 13 residues long. V lost 3 bases and J lost 7, with 10 bases in between. CDR3 amino acids: CASSLVRENEQFF. The CDR3 nucleotides are TGTGCCAGCAGTTTGGTCAGGGAAAATGAGCAGTTCTTC.

The V gene is TRBV29-1, the J gene TRBJ2-7, with D maybe TRBD1 (6 bases). The CDR3 consists of 13 residues. Germline CDR1 reads SQVTM; CDR2 reads ANQGSEA. V gave up 4 bases and J gave up 3 bases, with 13 bases separating them. CDR3 sequence reads: CSVVKDSGYEQYF. CDR3 DNA: TGCAGCGTTGTAAAGGACAGTGGCTACGAGCAGTACTTC.

The chain recombines TRBV5-1 with TRBJ2-7; TRBD1 matches at 9 bases. The length of the CDR3 is 15 residues. The V gene end was trimmed by 4 bases and the J gene end by 3 bases; junction bases not matched to a gene: 8. CDR1 SGHRS and CDR2 YFSETQ come from the germline V gene. CDR3 nucleotide sequence: TGCGCCAGCAGCCGCGCGGGACAGGGAAGCTACGAGCAGTACTTC. Translation gives CASSRAGQGSYEQYF.

V is TRBV5-1 and J is TRBJ2-7; 8 positions match TRBD1. The germline CDR1 and CDR2 sequences are SGHRS and YFSETQ. V was clipped by 4 bases and J by 3 bases; unmatched bases: 3. This CDR3 has 13 residues. The DNA of the CDR3 is TGCGCCAGCAGCACGACAGGGGTCTACGAGCAGTACTTC. As protein: CASSTTGVYEQYF.

The chain links TRBV3-1 (or the pseudogene TRBV3-2) to TRBJ2-7; D is unresolved. The CDR3 contains 14 residues. Trimming took 0 bases from V and 12 from J, leaving 18 bases between them. In germline, CDR1 is LGHDT, CDR2 YNNKEL (reference sequence). CDR3 region: CASSQDFRAVPRYF. CDR3 DNA sequence: TGTGCCAGCAGCCAAGATTTTAGGGCCGTCCCTAGGTACTTC.

The rearrangement joins TRBV7-2 to TRBJ2-3; 13 bases are shared with TRBD2. CDR3 size: 17 residues. Germline CDR1 and CDR2: SGHTA and FQGNSA. Trimming took 5 bases from V and 10 from J; bases not matched to a gene: 15. For the CDR3, the DNA is TGTGCCAGCAGCACGGGACTAGCGGGGAGGTTCTCTGTGGCGCAGTATTTT. This translates into CASSTGLAGRFSVAQYF.

The chain links TRBV27 to TRBJ1-2, with no clear D. CDR1 MNHEY and CDR2 SMNVEV come from the germline V gene (reference sequence). Trimming shortened V by 6 bases and J by 8 bases, and 13 bases separated the two germline ends. The CDR3 loop spans 12 amino acids. The CDR3 protein is CASRRAAGGYTF. The CDR3 coding sequence is TGTGCCAGCAGGAGGGCCGCGGGGGGCTACACCTTC.

V gene TRBV24-1 combines with J gene TRBJ2-1, with 10 bases identical to TRBD2. CDR1 KGHDR and CDR2 SFDVKD come from the germline V gene. The ends lost 3 bases at V and 6 bases at J; junction bases unmatched: 4. CDR3 length: 15 amino acids. CDR3 sequence (DNA): TGTGCCACCAGTGATCGGGCTAGCGGGAGCAATGAGCAGTTCTTC. Amino acids: CATSDRASGSNEQFF.

Of note for this clone: Other nucleotide sequences in the sample specify the same CDR3. This rearrangement joins TRBV18 to TRBJ1-5, with 9 bases that match TRBD1. The CDR3 is made up of 14 amino acids. The germline CDR1 and CDR2 sequences are KGHSH and LQKENI. The V segment lost 3 bases and the J segment 7 bases; nucleotides outside the gene matches: 4. CDR3 in amino acids: CASSPDRGGQPQHF. CDR3 in DNA: TGTGCCAGCTCACCGGACAGGGGAGGACAGCCCCAGCATTTT.

V and J are TRBV18 and TRBJ1-4; D gene ambiguous. The germline V gene has CDR1 KGHSH and CDR2 LQKENI. This CDR3 region has 14 residues. Trimming stripped 3 bases from V and 5 bases from J, with 10 bases between. CDR3 amino acids: CASSPGPRNEKLFF. The DNA of the CDR3 is TGTGCCAGCTCACCGGGCCCCCGCAATGAAAAACTGTTTTTT.

In DNA form, the CDR3 reads TGCGCCAGCAGCCTGCTAGCGGGAGCGTACGAGCAGTACTTC. Its protein is CASSLLAGAYEQYF. The chain links TRBV5-1 to TRBJ2-7; 10 bases fit TRBD2. CDR3 length: 14 amino acids. V shed 4 bases and J 4 bases; nucleotides not matched to a gene: 5. Germline V gene data show CDR1 as SGHRS and CDR2 as YFSETQ.

J is TRBJ1-1 and V is TRBV28; D gene ambiguous. Germline values: CDR1 MDHEN, CDR2 SYDVKM. The CDR3 has 14 residues. V lost 6 bases to trimming and J lost 0 bases, with 11 bases between them. DNA for the CDR3: TGTGCCAGCAGGAGAGAAGTGCTGAACACTGAAGCTTTCTTT. Its protein is CASRREVLNTEAFF.

This chain links TRBV3-1 (or the pseudogene TRBV3-2) with TRBJ2-1; 7 nucleotides agree with TRBD1. The germline V gene has CDR1 LGHDT and CDR2 YNNKEL (reference sequence). Losses at the gene ends were 4 bases for V and 0 bases for J; bases not matched to a gene: 3. This CDR3 contains 15 residues. CDR3 sequence (DNA): TGTGCCAGCAGCCCGACAGGGAGCTCCTACAATGAGCAGTTCTTC. Its protein product is CASSPTGSSYNEQFF.

The V and J genes are TRBV11-3 and TRBJ2-1, with D uncertain. The CDR3 sequence is 15 residues long. V gave up 3 bases and J gave up 1 base, with 10 bases separating them. Germline lookup yields CDR1 SGHNT and CDR2 YENEEA. The CDR3 nucleotides are TGTGCCAGCAGCTTGGGCGTTGGGTCCTACAATGAGCAGTTCTTC. Encoded protein: CASSLGVGSYNEQFF. Full variable domain (remainder filled in from reference TRBV11-3 and TRBJ2-1): EAGVVQSPRYKIIEKKQPVAFWCNPISGHNTLYWYLQNLGQGPELLIRYENEEAVDDSQLPKDRFSAERLKGVDSTLKIQPAELGDSAVYLCASSLGVGSYNEQFFGPGTRLTVL.